Presented here are 22 T cell receptor beta chains from one specimen sequenced in a study of identical twins. TCRdb re-analysed the 5' RACE reads in MiXCR, keeping a single row per CDR3 protein. The sample consists of approximately 890,000 distinct CDR3 sequences, 12% of them appearing once. These records were also assigned to another study, of yellow fever vaccine responses in identical twins.

Material: PBMCs. These receptors all stem from a woman aged 18-30 years in good health.

This clonotype was recorded a few times. The chain uses TRBV6-1 and TRBJ2-1; the match to TRBD2 covers 7 bases. The CDR3 runs to 16 residues. Germline V gene sequence: CDR1 MNHNS, CDR2 SASEGT. Trimming removed 1 base from V and 6 bases from J; junction bases left unmatched: 9. The CDR3 DNA is TGTGCCAGCAGTGAAGGGCGGGGGAACTCACTCAATGAGCAGTTCTTC. Its translation: CASSEGRGNSLNEQFF.

This clonotype was counted at least ten times. V usage is TRBV12-3 or TRBV12-4 and J usage is TRBJ2-7; D remains unclear. The CDR3 is 15 residues long. Deletions cut 7 bases from V and 2 bases from J, with 18 bases between. The CDR3 coding sequence is TGTGCCAGCACCCTAGGTAGGGCCTCGACCTACGAGCAGTACTTC. Protein: CASTLGRASTYEQYF.

The chain uses TRBV10-1 and TRBJ1-1; D gene ambiguous. There are 15 residues in the CDR3. Looked up from germline, CDR1 is WNHNN and CDR2 is SYGVQD (reference sequence). V lost 6 bases, J lost 2 bases, and 16 bases lay in between. The DNA for the CDR3 is TGCGCCAGCAGCCGGGCCGGAGGAGGCAACACTGAAGCTTTCTTT. It specifies CASSRAGGGNTEAFF.

This chain joins TRBV3-1 and TRBJ1-1, with D possibly matching TRBD1 (5 bases). The V and J ends lost 4 bases and 0 bases respectively, with 9 bases between them. The CDR3 totals 14 residues. The germline gives CDR1 LGHDT, CDR2 YNNKEL (reference sequence). The CDR3 DNA reads TGTGCCAGCAGCCCGACAGACATGAACACTGAAGCTTTCTTT. The encoded protein is CASSPTDMNTEAFF.

This sequence joins TRBV6-5 and TRBJ2-2; D call uncertain. The germline CDR1 and CDR2 sequences are MNHEY and SVGAGI. This CDR3 is built from 17 residues. The V and J ends lost 0 bases and 0 bases respectively, with 11 bases between them. The CDR3 reads CASSYSMAAANTGELFF. DNA of the CDR3: TGTGCCAGCAGTTACTCGATGGCAGCCGCGAACACCGGGGAGCTGTTTTTT.

The rearrangement links TRBV5-4 to TRBJ2-5; TRBD2 aligns across 8 bases. The J segment lost 4 bases and the V segment lost 2 bases, leaving 13 bases of the junction unmatched. This CDR3 region has 17 residues. Germline loops: CDR1 SGHNT, CDR2 YYREEE (reference sequence). Written as DNA, the CDR3 is TGTGCCAGCAGCTTTATGGGTGGAGCGGGAGTAGGAGAGACCCAGTACTTC. This gives the protein CASSFMGGAGVGETQYF.

The chain has TRBV29-1 and TRBJ2-5; the D is unclear. The CDR3 consists of 17 residues. Looked up from germline, CDR1 is SQVTM and CDR2 is ANQGSEA. V shed 5 bases and J shed 0 bases, with 22 bases lying between them. The CDR3 DNA sequence: TGCAGCGTTCCCACTCCCCTAAACGAGCAGTACCAAGAGACCCAGTACTTC. Protein product: CSVPTPLNEQYQETQYF.

In its sample, this clonotype was seen many times. The chain is built from TRBV12-3 or TRBV12-4 and TRBJ2-7, with D tentatively TRBD1 or TRBD2 (5 bases each). The CDR3 consists of 14 residues. The germline V and J ends were trimmed by 5 bases and 3 bases, with 14 bases remaining between them. CDR3 region: CASSRTGTNYEQYV. CDR3 DNA: TGTGCCAGCAGTCGAACCGGGACCAACTACGAGCAGTACGTC.

This clonotype has a handful of counts. The chain employs TRBV20-1 and TRBJ1-5; D not resolved. The germline gives CDR1 DFQATT, CDR2 SNEGSKA (reference sequence). CDR3 length equals 14 residues. Trimming took off 5 bases at V and 2 bases at J, with 13 bases between the two ends. The DNA of the CDR3 is TGCAGTGCTGGCAGATATGCGGGCAATCAGCCCCAGCATTTT. Its protein is CSAGRYAGNQPQHF.

This clonotype was detected only a few times. This chain connects TRBV7-2 to TRBJ2-2; 9 nucleotides align to TRBD2. CDR3 length equals 18 residues. Germline V gives CDR1 SGHTA, CDR2 FQGNSA. V shed 1 base and J 0 bases; nucleotides not matched to a gene: 6. The chain's CDR3 is CASSLVRAGGTNTGELFF. The DNA for the CDR3 is TGTGCCAGCAGCTTAGTGCGCGCGGGGGGGACGAACACCGGGGAGCTGTTTTTT.

This clonotype was observed a few times. The chain links TRBV7-9 to TRBJ2-5; the D is unclear. Per germline, CDR1 SEHNR and CDR2 FQNEAQ (reference sequence). The CDR3 spans 14 residues. V lost 5 bases and J lost 5, with 15 bases in between. CDR3 DNA sequence: TGTGCCAGCAGCATACCCCGTCATAGGGAGACCCAGTACTTC. It translates to CASSIPRHRETQYF.

This chain connects TRBV7-8 to TRBJ2-2; unclear D gene. V lost 5 bases and J lost 5, with 12 bases in between. This CDR3 comprises 14 residues. Germline lookup yields CDR1 SGHVS and CDR2 FQNEAQ. In DNA, the CDR3 is TGTGCCAGCAGCCAGGACCCGAGAACCGGGGAGCTGTTTTTT. This encodes CASSQDPRTGELFF.

This clonotype occurred a few times. The chain combines TRBV5-1 with TRBJ2-2, with 7 bases lining up with TRBD2. The V gene's germline CDR1 is SGHRS and CDR2 YFSETQ. The CDR3 spans 14 residues. V was pared by 7 bases and J by 5 bases, with 8 bases of the junction left unmatched. CDR3 residues: CASREDVVTGELFF. DNA of the CDR3: TGCGCCAGCCGGGAGGATGTGGTTACCGGGGAGCTGTTTTTT.

The J gene is TRBJ1-6, the V gene TRBV14; 7 nucleotides agree with TRBD1. The ends lost 4 bases at V and 9 bases at J; junction bases unmatched: 6. The CDR3 loop spans 14 amino acids. In germline, CDR1 is SGHDN, CDR2 FVKESK. In DNA form, the CDR3 reads TGTGCCAGCAGCCTAACAGGGGATATTTCACCCCTCCACTTT. Translation gives CASSLTGDISPLHF.

The table lists this clonotype with a few counts. The chain combines TRBV2 with TRBJ1-5; D is unclear. The germline gives CDR1 SNHLY, CDR2 FYNNEI. The V end was cut by 3 bases, the J end by 7 bases, with 13 bases between. This CDR3 has 14 residues. CDR3 sequence reads: CASSDSGFSQPQHF. For the CDR3, the DNA is TGTGCCAGCAGTGACTCAGGTTTTAGCCAGCCCCAGCATTTT.

This sequence joins TRBV11-1 and TRBJ2-1, with D perhaps matching TRBD1 (5 bases). V was pared by 6 bases and J by 10 bases, with 10 bases between. From germline, CDR1 is SGHAT and CDR2 FQDESV (reference sequence). CDR3 size: 11 residues. CDR3 nucleotides: TGTGCCAGCAGGGAAGGGGTGGAGCAGTTCTTC. Residues: CASREGVEQFF. The full variable domain, completed using reference TRBV11-1 and TRBJ2-1, is EAEVAQSPRYKITEKSQAVAFWCDPISGHATLYWYRQILGQGPELLVQFQDESVVDDSQLPKDRFSAERLKGVDSTLKIQPAELGDSAMYLCASREGVEQFFGPGTRLTVL.

This clonotype was detected only a few times. The chain carries TRBV11-2 and TRBJ2-3, with D hard to call. Germline V gene lookup returns CDR1 SGHAT and CDR2 FQNNGV. The CDR3 loop spans 15 amino acids. The V gene lost 3 bases and the J gene lost 5 bases, with 15 bases spanning the gap. CDR3 sequence (DNA): TGTGCCAGCAGCTTTAAAGGGCGCTTCGGAGATACGCAGTATTTT. Its protein product is CASSFKGRFGDTQYF.

The chain is built from TRBV7-9 and TRBJ2-1, with 13 bases identical to TRBD2. V shed 5 bases and J 3 bases; nucleotides not matched to a gene: 7. The CDR3 consists of 17 residues. Germline V gene data show CDR1 as SEHNR and CDR2 as FQNEAQ (reference sequence). The CDR3 nucleotides read TGTGCCAGCAGCCCCAGGACTAGCGGGAGACTCTACAATGAGCAGTTCTTC. Its protein product is CASSPRTSGRLYNEQFF.

This clonotype was seen ten or more times. The chain combines TRBV12-3 or TRBV12-4 with TRBJ2-4, with a weak D call TRBD2 (6 bases). Trimming left V 3 bases short and J 4 bases short, with 13 bases between. CDR3 length equals 15 residues. CDR3 bases: TGTGCCAGCAGTTTTCGTCCTGGGACTAAAAACATTCAGTACTTC. This translates into CASSFRPGTKNIQYF.

This clonotype showed up just a few times. V usage is TRBV9 and J usage is TRBJ2-1; TRBD2 matches 13 bases. The V gene end was trimmed by 3 bases and the J gene end by 8 bases; junction bases not matched to a gene: 8. This CDR3 contains 16 residues. Per germline, CDR1 SGDLS and CDR2 YYNGEE. Written as DNA, the CDR3 is TGTGCCAGCAGCGGGGGACTAGCGGGGCTTATGGATGAGCAGTTCTTC. It yields the protein CASSGGLAGLMDEQFF.

CDR3 in amino acids: CASSSQIAGAVSSYNEQFF. The CDR3 DNA follows: TGTGCCAGCAGCAGCCAAATAGCGGGGGCCGTCAGCTCCTACAATGAGCAGTTCTTC. The chain carries TRBV28 and TRBJ2-1; 9 bases are shared with TRBD2. Germline V gives CDR1 MDHEN, CDR2 SYDVKM. The CDR3 covers 19 residues. Germline trimming cut 6 bases from V and 0 bases from J; bases unmatched to any gene: 15.

This clonotype was observed a handful of times. The chain employs TRBV7-9 and TRBJ2-1, with D possibly matching TRBD1 (6 bases). CDR3 length equals 17 residues. Germline assignment: CDR1 SEHNR and CDR2 FQNEAQ (reference sequence). Trimming stripped 3 bases from V and 7 bases from J, with 22 bases between. The CDR3 reads CASSFPPGRGIINEQFF. The DNA of the CDR3 is TGTGCCAGCAGCTTCCCCCCCGGCAGGGGAATTATAAATGAGCAGTTCTTC. Variable domain in full (rest from reference TRBV7-9 and TRBJ2-1): DTGVSQNPRHKITKRGQNVTFRCDPISEHNRLYWYRQTLGQGPEFLTYFQNEAQLEKSRLLSDRFSAERPKGSFSTLEIQRTEQGDSAMYLCASSFPPGRGIINEQFFGPGTRLTVL.